One sample yielded the 15 T cell receptor beta chains listed below, sequenced in a study of cytomegalovirus exposure and HLA in healthy donors. PCR was performed using 60 Vbeta and 13 Jbeta primers. The table came from immunoSEQ multiplex PCR; TCRdb's copy has only in-frame clones and leaves some out. The sample is made up of 200,000 to 250,000 clones, and the top ten hold roughly 0.98% of it. Sequencing was performed on PBMCs. The receptors shown here come from a woman aged 25 to 39 in good health and CMV-seropositive.

The V call is TRBV9, the J call TRBJ2-3; 11 bases are shared with TRBD2. This CDR3 has 15 residues. After removal of 0 bases from V and 6 bases from J, the junction contained 3 bases not matched to a gene. CDR1 SGDLS and CDR2 YYNGEE come from the germline V gene. The CDR3 is CASSVASGGYDTQYF. Written as DNA, the CDR3 is TGTGCCAGCAGCGTAGCTAGCGGGGGGTATGATACGCAGTATTTT.

The rearrangement joins TRBV18 to TRBJ1-4; 10 bases fit TRBD1. The CDR3 extends over 16 amino acids. CDR1 is KGHSH, CDR2 LQKENI, per germline. With V trimmed by 3 bases and J by 5 bases, 6 bases remained unmatched. In DNA, the CDR3 is TGTGCCAGCTCACCGTTGCGGGGACAGGGGAATGAAAAACTGTTTTTT. This encodes CASSPLRGQGNEKLFF. The entire variable domain, with the rest obtained from reference TRBV18 and TRBJ1-4, is as follows: NAGVMQNPRHLVRRRGQEARLRCSPMKGHSHVYWYRQLPEEGLKFMVYLQKENIIDESGMPKERFSAEFPKEGPSILRIQQVVRGDSAAYFCASSPLRGQGNEKLFFGSGTQLSVL.

This chain joins TRBV7-7 and TRBJ2-3; D not certain. Germline CDR1 SSHAT, CDR2 FNYEAQ (reference sequence). Trimming took 5 bases from V and 2 from J, leaving 14 bases between them. The CDR3 is 15 residues long. CDR3 sequence: CASSLSNSPTDTQYF. Written as DNA, the CDR3 is TGTGCCAGCAGCCTATCTAATTCCCCCACAGATACGCAGTATTTT.

As to this clone: At one boundary the junction diverges from the germline segment, which might be a read error. The J gene is TRBJ1-4, the V gene TRBV5-5, with D unresolved. This CDR3 contains 14 residues. Germline loops: CDR1 SGHKS, CDR2 YYEKEE (reference sequence). The DNA of the CDR3 is TGTGCCGGCAGCTTGTGGTACTCTAATGAAAAACTGTTTTTT. This gives the protein CAGSLWYSNEKLFF.

The CDR3 here is CASSALANTGELFF. CDR3 coding DNA: TGCGCCAGCAGTGCCCTAGCTAACACCGGGGAGCTGTTTTTT. This chain joins TRBV10-1 and TRBJ2-2, with D possibly matching TRBD2 (5 bases). CDR1 and CDR2 (germline): WNHNN, SYGVQD (reference sequence). V was pared by 4 bases and J by 2 bases, with 8 bases between. The CDR3 runs 14 residues.

The CDR3 region is CASSPDQYHEKLFF. The CDR3 region has the DNA TGTGCCAGCTCACCAGATCAGTATCATGAAAAACTGTTTTTT. V and J are TRBV18 and TRBJ1-4; D is unclear. V lost 2 bases, J lost 6 bases, and 10 bases lay in between. The germline V gene has CDR1 KGHSH and CDR2 LQKENI. The CDR3 runs to 14 residues.

The CDR3: CASSPRDSLYEQYF. For the CDR3, the DNA is TGTGCCAGCAGCCCCCGGGACTCCCTCTACGAGCAGTACTTC. This chain uses TRBV7-2 with TRBJ2-7; a possible D gene is TRBD2 (6 bases). V was trimmed by 5 bases and J by 3 bases, leaving 14 bases between them. The CDR3 contains 14 residues. Germline V gene lookup returns CDR1 SGHTA and CDR2 FQGNSA.

The V and J genes are TRBV11-2 and TRBJ2-7; 8 bases match TRBD2. Per the germline V gene, CDR1 is SGHAT and CDR2 is FQNNGV. Trimming took 0 bases from V and 5 from J; bases not matched to a gene: 3. There are 14 residues in the CDR3. CDR3 nucleotides: TGTGCCAGCAGCTTAGAGGCGGGGGGCCACGAGCAGTACTTC. It specifies CASSLEAGGHEQYF.

The rearrangement links TRBV7-2 to TRBJ2-5; 9 bases fit TRBD2. This CDR3 spans 14 amino acids. The germline V gene has CDR1 SGHTA and CDR2 FQGNSA. V lost 5 bases to trimming and J lost 5 bases; unmatched junction nucleotides: 6. The DNA for the CDR3 is TGTGCCAGCAGCACGGGACTAGCTCCTGAGACCCAGTACTTC. Translation gives CASSTGLAPETQYF.

The chain combines TRBV18 with TRBJ1-1, with D tentatively TRBD1 (6 bases). V was shortened by 1 base and J by 1 base, with 10 bases between the two germline ends. CDR3 length equals 15 residues. Per germline, CDR1 KGHSH and CDR2 LQKENI. This CDR3 is CASSPLGTKNTEAFF. The CDR3 region has the DNA TGTGCCAGCTCACCACTTGGGACAAAGAACACTGAAGCTTTCTTT.

The chain recombines TRBV5-1 with TRBJ1-1; TRBD1 is a possible D gene (6 bases). There are 13 residues in the CDR3. V was shortened by 4 bases and J by 4 bases, with 11 bases between the two germline ends. Per germline, CDR1 SGHRS and CDR2 YFSETQ. DNA of the CDR3: TGCGCCAGCAGCAATACAGGGTTCACTGAAGCTTTCTTT. Protein product: CASSNTGFTEAFF.

This chain links TRBV4-1 with TRBJ2-2, with 11 nucleotides matching TRBD1. The CDR3 runs to 16 residues. With V trimmed by 3 bases and J by 6 bases, 6 bases remained unmatched. Germline-derived CDR1 and CDR2 are MGHRA and YSYEKL. CDR3 bases: TGCGCCAGCAGCCAGCTACCGGGACAGGGGGCCGGGGAGCTGTTTTTT. Translating gives CASSQLPGQGAGELFF.

The rearrangement joins TRBV5-1 to TRBJ1-1; 7 bases are shared with TRBD1. There are 15 residues in the CDR3. Germline V CDR1 and CDR2: SGHRS, YFSETQ. V lost 4 bases to trimming and J lost 1 base; unmatched junction nucleotides: 7. The CDR3 loop reads CASSPRTGPNTEAFF. The CDR3 DNA follows: TGCGCCAGCAGCCCACGGACAGGCCCGAACACTGAAGCTTTCTTT.

The rearrangement links TRBV11-1 to TRBJ2-1, with TRBD2 matching over 12 bases. Looked up from germline, CDR1 is SGHAT and CDR2 is FQDESV (reference sequence). The ends lost 5 bases at V and 16 bases at J; junction bases unmatched: 12. CDR3 size: 14 residues. CDR3: CASSPGLAGWAGFF. CDR3 in DNA: TGTGCCAGCAGCCCAGGACTAGCGGGGTGGGCTGGTTTCTTC.

V usage is TRBV19 and J usage is TRBJ2-7, with TRBD1 matching 10 bases. From germline, CDR1 is LNHDA and CDR2 SQIVND (reference sequence). The CDR3 sequence is 15 residues long. The junction had 4 bases not matched to a gene; V was cut back by 1 base and J by 4 bases. CDR3 sequence (DNA): TGTGCCAGTAGTATAGGGACAGGGGGAATATACGAGCAGTACTTC. This sequence encodes CASSIGTGGIYEQYF.